This TCR beta chain was identified in a study of blood T cells in healthy people across ages. PCR was performed a second time for 7 to 11 cycles using a sample-barcoded 5' primer and a J-beta primer mix. Each TCR beta cDNA got a 12-nucleotide random molecular identifier. Every sample gave at least 2.5 million paired-end reads containing CDR3. MiXCR was run by TCRdb on the 5' RACE reads, yielding one entry per CDR3 protein. This sample has some 1,500,000 distinct CDR3 sequences, with less than 45% found just once. Germline-derived CDR1 and CDR2 are DFQATT and SNEGSKA (reference sequence). J gave up 0 bases and V 5 bases, and 4 bases lay outside the gene matches. The CDR3 has 15 residues. The study recruited healthy Caucasian donors from Russia who were aged about 6 to 95.

Sequencing was performed on blood. The V gene is TRBV20-1, the J gene TRBJ2-1; TRBD2 matches at 10 bases. This receptor was taken from a woman under 30 in good health. The CDR3 loop reads CSADTSGVSYNEQFF. The CDR3, as DNA: TGCAGTGCTGATACTAGCGGGGTCTCCTACAATGAGCAGTTCTTC.